Below, 29 T cell receptor beta chains from the same sample are listed, as sequenced in a study of T cells after yellow fever vaccination. TCRdb passed the 5' RACE reads through MiXCR, listing each CDR3 protein once. Found here are about 150,000 distinct CDR3 sequences, under 7% of them singletons; the top ten hold more than 0.55%. Sequencing was performed on CD4+ T cells sorted from PBMCs, taken 10 days after the yellow fever booster vaccination. The receptors were sampled from a young man who received the YFV17D yellow fever vaccine.

V gene TRBV20-1 combines with J gene TRBJ1-6, with no clear D. V lost 4 bases and J lost 7, with 17 bases in between. The CDR3 sequence is 15 residues long. CDR1 is DFQATT, CDR2 SNEGSKA, per germline (reference sequence). The CDR3 region has the DNA TGCAGTGCTACCCAACCGGGATACGAGAATTCACCCCTCCACTTT. Protein: CSATQPGYENSPLHF.

This clonotype was observed at least ten times. The chain employs TRBV5-1 and TRBJ2-1, with a weak D call TRBD1 (5 bases). V dropped 4 bases and J dropped 2 bases, with 13 bases sitting between them. The germline V gene encodes CDR1 SGHRS and CDR2 YFSETQ. CDR3 length: 15 residues. The CDR3: CASSIGQLTYNEQFF. The CDR3 DNA sequence: TGCGCCAGCAGCATAGGACAACTAACCTACAATGAGCAGTTCTTC.

The sample holds a few counts of this clonotype. Written as DNA, the CDR3 is TGTGCCAGCAGTTTATGGGACAGGGCGGAGACCCAGTACTTC. Its translation is CASSLWDRAETQYF. The chain couples TRBV28 to TRBJ2-5, with TRBD1 identical over 8 bases. The junction had 2 bases not matched to a gene; V was cut back by 0 bases and J by 5 bases. Germline V gene lookup returns CDR1 MDHEN and CDR2 SYDVKM. The CDR3 loop spans 14 amino acids.

This clonotype was detected many times. CDR3: CASRRTGVEVGELFF. In DNA form, the CDR3 reads TGTGCCAGCAGGCGGACAGGGGTGGAGGTCGGGGAGCTGTTTTTT. The chain uses TRBV2 and TRBJ2-2; 9 bases fit TRBD1. Germline V gives CDR1 SNHLY, CDR2 FYNNEI. This CDR3 contains 15 residues. V lost 6 bases and J lost 7; bases outside the gene matches: 9.

Concerning this clonotype itself: This may arise from a read error, as a much more abundant clone is one base away. The chain joins TRBV5-6 to TRBJ2-5, with D tentatively TRBD2 (6 bases). The CDR3 consists of 14 residues. V was cut by 4 bases and J by 1 base, with 11 bases left in between. CDR1 is SGHDT, CDR2 YYEEEE, per germline. The CDR3 nucleotides are TGTGCCAGCAGCCCCGGGGGAACCCAAGAGACCCAGTACTTC. Translating gives CASSPGGTQETQYF.

This clonotype appeared many times. The CDR3 DNA sequence: TGTGCCAGCAGCACGCTAGACCCTAACACCGGGGAGCTGTTTTTT. Amino acids: CASSTLDPNTGELFF. This chain joins TRBV28 and TRBJ2-2, with no clear D. The CDR3 has 15 amino acids. With 6 bases removed from V and 2 bases from J, the gap between germline ends came to 13 bases. Germline V gives CDR1 MDHEN, CDR2 SYDVKM. Supplemented by reference TRBV28 and TRBJ2-2, the full variable domain reads DVKVTQSSRYLVKRTGEKVFLECVQDMDHENMFWYRQDPGLGLRLIYFSYDVKMKEKGDIPEGYSVSREKKERFSLILESASTNQTSMYLCASSTLDPNTGELFFGEGSRLTVL.

In its sample, this clonotype was seen many times. The J gene is TRBJ2-7, the V gene TRBV5-1; 8 nucleotides agree with TRBD1. Germline assignment: CDR1 SGHRS and CDR2 YFSETQ. The CDR3 loop spans 15 amino acids. Trimming removed 0 bases from V and 4 bases from J; junction bases left unmatched: 6. The CDR3 DNA reads as TGCGCCAGCAGCTTGGGGGGCAGGGGGCCTTACGAGCAGTACTTC. Translation gives CASSLGGRGPYEQYF.

This clonotype occurred many times. The gene calls are TRBV7-9 and TRBJ2-1; D may be TRBD1 or TRBD2 (5 bases each). V lost 5 bases and J 4 bases, leaving 15 bases between the germline ends. The CDR3 runs 15 residues. Germline assignment: CDR1 SEHNR and CDR2 FQNEAQ (reference sequence). The CDR3 loop reads CASSRPGTSYNEQFF. The CDR3 bases are TGTGCCAGCAGCCGACCCGGGACCTCATACAATGAGCAGTTCTTC.

A note on this clonotype: Germline is not matched at one junction end, which may reflect a read error. The genes are TRBV5-1 and TRBJ2-3; D might be TRBD1 or TRBD2, each matching 5 bases. This CDR3 comprises 15 residues. Looked up from germline, CDR1 is SGHRS and CDR2 is YFSETQ. CDR3: CTSKSGRDSTDTQYF. CDR3 nucleotides: TGCACCAGCAAGTCCGGCCGGGACAGCACAGATACGCAGTATTTT.

This clonotype was counted ten times or more. The J gene is TRBJ1-2, the V gene TRBV27, with a tentative D call TRBD1 (5 bases). Trimming stripped 6 bases from V and 8 bases from J, with 28 bases between. The CDR3 has 17 residues. The germline V gene encodes CDR1 MNHEY and CDR2 SMNVEV (reference sequence). CDR3 sequence reads: CASRQDRLTAALGGYTF. CDR3 DNA sequence: TGTGCCAGCAGACAGGACCGGCTTACGGCAGCGTTGGGAGGCTACACCTTC.

This clonotype was recorded a few times. The V and J genes are TRBV18 and TRBJ1-1; possibly TRBD1 for D (6 bases). The CDR3 has 14 residues. In germline, CDR1 is KGHSH, CDR2 LQKENI. Trimming cost V 6 bases and J 3 bases, with 14 bases left between them. The CDR3 nucleotides read TGTGCCAGCTCGTCCGGGACATTTGACACTGAAGCTTTCTTT. Amino acid sequence: CASSSGTFDTEAFF.

This clonotype was seen many times. The genes are TRBV18 and TRBJ2-7; 8 bases are a match to TRBD1. Trimming took 5 bases from V and 6 from J; bases not matched to a gene: 6. Germline loops: CDR1 KGHSH, CDR2 LQKENI. CDR3 length: 13 amino acids. This chain's CDR3 is CASSGLDRGEQYF. The CDR3 DNA reads as TGTGCCAGCTCAGGCCTTGACAGGGGCGAGCAGTACTTC.

The rearrangement links TRBV28 to TRBJ2-1; D ambiguous. V gave up 1 base and J gave up 9 bases, with 13 bases separating them. Looked up from germline, CDR1 is MDHEN and CDR2 is SYDVKM. This CDR3 has 14 residues. The CDR3 DNA reads as TGTGCCAGCAGTTTATCTCGACGGCCGGGTGAGCAGTTCTTC. Translated: CASSLSRRPGEQFF. Full variable domain (remainder filled in from reference TRBV28 and TRBJ2-1): DVKVTQSSRYLVKRTGEKVFLECVQDMDHENMFWYRQDPGLGLRLIYFSYDVKMKEKGDIPEGYSVSREKKERFSLILESASTNQTSMYLCASSLSRRPGEQFFGPGTRLTVL.

In this sample, this clonotype turned up many times. The chain uses TRBV27 and TRBJ1-1; 10 positions agree with TRBD1. V trimming: 6 bases; J trimming: 10 bases; junction bases outside the gene matches: 8. Per germline, CDR1 MNHEY and CDR2 SMNVEV (reference sequence). The CDR3 covers 13 residues. CDR3 loop: CASSLMTGGTAFF. DNA for the CDR3: TGTGCCAGCAGCCTTATGACAGGGGGCACAGCTTTCTTT.

This clonotype has at least ten counts. V is TRBV29-1 and J is TRBJ2-5; the match to TRBD1 covers 8 bases. Germline assignment: CDR1 SQVTM and CDR2 ANQGSEA. The CDR3 has 13 residues. Trimming cost V 5 bases and J 5 bases; bases outside gene matches: 7. CDR3 sequence: CSVSRQGRETQYF. CDR3 in DNA: TGCAGCGTTTCGAGACAGGGGCGCGAGACCCAGTACTTC.

This clonotype was observed a few times. DNA for the CDR3: TGCGCCAGCAGCTGGCGGGGACAGGGGTTCGATGAGCAGTTCTTC. It codes for CASSWRGQGFDEQFF. The V and J genes are TRBV5-1 and TRBJ2-1; 10 bases align to TRBD1. CDR3 length equals 15 residues. Trimming cost V 3 bases and J 8 bases; bases outside gene matches: 8. Looked up from germline, CDR1 is SGHRS and CDR2 is YFSETQ.

This clonotype was seen at least ten times. The chain has TRBV28 and TRBJ1-4; no firm D call. Germline CDR1 reads MDHEN; CDR2 reads SYDVKM. The V gene lost 8 bases and the J gene lost 8 bases, with 12 bases spanning the gap. The CDR3 runs to 12 residues. The CDR3 bases are TGTGCCAGCCTGGAATTAGGCGAAAAACTGTTTTTT. Translating it yields CASLELGEKLFF.

At least ten counts were recorded for this clonotype. The CDR3 DNA follows: TGCGCCAGCAGGAGCGGCGACAGAGGTGGGCAGTATTTT. It codes for CASRSGDRGGQYF. The chain uses TRBV5-1 and TRBJ2-3; D is perhaps TRBD1 or TRBD2 (5 bases each). Deletions cut 5 bases from V and 11 bases from J, with 18 bases between. Germline V gene lookup returns CDR1 SGHRS and CDR2 YFSETQ. CDR3 length equals 13 residues.

Ten or more counts support this clonotype. The chain carries TRBV5-1 and TRBJ2-4, with D hard to call. The CDR3 has 12 residues. Germline V gene lookup returns CDR1 SGHRS and CDR2 YFSETQ. V lost 4 bases to trimming and J lost 9 bases, with 11 bases between them. In DNA, the CDR3 is TGCGCCAGCAGCCCGGACGGCTCCATTCAGTACTTC. Protein product: CASSPDGSIQYF. The full variable domain, rest sourced from reference TRBV5-1 and TRBJ2-4, is KAGVTQTPRYLIKTRGQQVTLSCSPISGHRSVSWYQQTPGQGLQFLFEYFSETQRNKGNFPGRFSGRQFSNSRSEMNVSTLELGDSALYLCASSPDGSIQYFGAGTRLSVL.

At least ten counts were recorded for this clonotype. This chain connects TRBV28 to TRBJ1-5; D is undetermined. CDR1 is MDHEN and CDR2 is SYDVKM in the germline V gene. The CDR3 runs to 13 residues. Trimming left V 8 bases short and J 3 bases short, with 11 bases between. CDR3 bases: TGTGCCAGCGACACAATCCTCAATCAGCCCCAGCATTTT. Translating gives CASDTILNQPQHF.

Many counts were recorded for this clonotype. The genes are TRBV5-1 and TRBJ2-5, with 7 positions matching TRBD1. Germline CDR1 and CDR2: SGHRS and YFSETQ. The CDR3 consists of 14 residues. Trimming cost V 5 bases and J 5 bases; bases outside gene matches: 9. This CDR3 reads CASRTGQVLETQYF. In DNA, the CDR3 is TGCGCCAGCAGAACCGGACAGGTTCTGGAGACCCAGTACTTC.

The sample holds many counts of this clonotype. The gene calls are TRBV20-1 and TRBJ2-5; 12 nucleotides line up with TRBD2. CDR1 is DFQATT, CDR2 SNEGSKA, per germline (reference sequence). The junction had 9 bases not matched to a gene; V was cut back by 0 bases and J by 4 bases. The CDR3 contains 17 residues. The CDR3 sequence: CSARDLLTSGSRETQYF. Written as DNA, the CDR3 is TGCAGTGCTAGAGATCTTCTGACTAGCGGGAGTCGAGAGACCCAGTACTTC.

This clonotype was counted a few times. This chain links TRBV7-2 with TRBJ2-7; the D call may be TRBD1 or TRBD2 (5 bases each). The CDR3 runs 14 residues. The germline gives CDR1 SGHTA, CDR2 FQGNSA. V was pared by 3 bases and J by 3 bases, with 12 bases between. The CDR3, as DNA: TGTGCCAGCAGCTTGCAGGGACGCAACTACGAGCAGTACTTC. Translating it yields CASSLQGRNYEQYF.

This clonotype was observed at least ten times. This chain joins TRBV25-1 and TRBJ2-1, with TRBD2 matching 10 bases. Germline CDR1 MGHDK, CDR2 SYGVNS. V lost 6 bases and J lost 8; bases outside the gene matches: 7. The CDR3 is 14 residues long. This CDR3 reads CASRNPSGSYEQFF. In DNA form, the CDR3 reads TGTGCCAGCAGGAATCCTAGCGGGAGTTATGAGCAGTTCTTC.

About this clonotype: Its ends do not fully match the called genes, so a read error is possible. CDR3 coding DNA: TGTGCCATCAGTTCGTCTCCCCCAGGCCGGGACAGGGGTTCAGATACGCAGTATTTT. Protein: CAISSSPPGRDRGSDTQYF. The chain couples TRBV12-3 or TRBV12-4 to TRBJ2-3, with 10 bases lining up with TRBD1. The CDR3 contains 19 residues.

This clonotype was observed a few times. The chain combines TRBV19 with TRBJ1-2; D call uncertain. CDR1 LNHDA and CDR2 SQIVND come from the germline V gene (reference sequence). CDR3 length: 11 amino acids. Trimming pared 5 bases from V and 10 bases from J, leaving 11 bases between. The CDR3 loop reads CASSSEIAYTF. The CDR3 DNA is TGTGCCAGTAGTTCAGAGATTGCCTACACCTTC.

This chain joins TRBV28 and TRBJ2-1; 7 nucleotides agree with TRBD1. Trimming took 4 bases from V and 1 from J; bases not matched to a gene: 10. This CDR3 has 17 residues. Germline-derived CDR1 and CDR2 are MDHEN and SYDVKM. CDR3 loop: CASSSPRTGSSYNEQFF. CDR3 nucleotides: TGTGCCAGCAGTTCACCGCGGACAGGATCTTCCTACAATGAGCAGTTCTTC.

The rearrangement links TRBV5-4 to TRBJ1-1, with D possibly being TRBD1 (6 bases). CDR1 is SGHNT and CDR2 is YYREEE in the germline V gene (reference sequence). V was clipped by 3 bases and J by 2 bases, with 14 bases between them. The CDR3 spans 15 residues. The CDR3 region is CASSSPQGVNTEAFF. CDR3 nucleotides: TGTGCCAGCAGCTCGCCACAGGGCGTTAACACTGAAGCTTTCTTT.

This clonotype was seen many times. The V call is TRBV30, the J call TRBJ2-7; the match to TRBD1 covers 9 bases. Germline-derived CDR1 and CDR2 are GTSNPN and SVGIG (reference sequence). This CDR3 has 15 amino acids. The trim removed 0 bases at V and 2 bases at J, leaving 5 bases unmatched. CDR3 sequence reads: CAWSVGTGTPYEQYF. CDR3 bases: TGTGCCTGGAGTGTAGGGACAGGGACACCCTACGAGCAGTACTTC.